This T cell receptor (beta chain) was retrieved from a study of graft-versus-host responses after intestinal transplantation. Trimming took 2 bases from V and 6 from J, leaving 14 bases between them. CDR1 and CDR2 from the germline V gene are MNHNY and SVGAGI (reference sequence). This CDR3 comprises 14 residues. Data came from immunoSEQ multiplex PCR; TCRdb stores just in-frame clones and leaves some out. The data show 15,000 to 20,000 clones, 38% seen once. The authors plated about 200,000 CFSE-labeled responder cells with about 200,000 irradiated, violet-dye-labeled stimulator cells. The origin of this receptor is a human patient who received an intestinal transplant. The genes are TRBV6-6 and TRBJ2-7; maybe TRBD1 (6 bases). Sample: alloreactive CD8+ T cells from a mixed lymphocyte reaction culture, taken before intestinal transplant. The subset is: CFSE-low proliferating T cells sorted from roughly six-day pre-transplant mixed lymphocyte reaction (GvH or HvG direction). CDR3 in DNA: TGTGCCAGCAGTTACGGCCAGGGGTCGAGCGAGCAGTACTTC. Translated: CASSYGQGSSEQYF.